The next 32 T cell receptor beta chains were all read from a single sample in a study of blood T cell repertoires in COVID-19. Profiling relied on immunoSEQ multiplex PCR, and the TCRdb table lists in-frame clones only, not all of them. Counted here are about 440,000 clones, 87% occurring once; the ten biggest clones make up 1.5% to 2%. Sequencing was done on a sample of PBMCs or T cells enriched from blood (not recorded which). These receptors all stem from a woman between 18 and 29 years old with acute COVID-19.

In this sample, this clone turned up once. The rearrangement joins TRBV4-1 to TRBJ2-5; 8 bases are a match to TRBD2. V was clipped by 5 bases and J by 5 bases; unmatched bases: 13. The CDR3 totals 16 residues. Germline V gene lookup returns CDR1 MGHRA and CDR2 YSYEKL. Here the CDR3 DNA reads TGCGCCAGCAGCTACCACCCGGGGACGGGGGGGGAGACCCAGTACTTC. This sequence encodes CASSYHPGTGGETQYF.

This chain uses TRBV27 with TRBJ2-3; D is possibly TRBD2 (7 bases). The CDR3 is 15 residues long. Germline values: CDR1 MNHEY, CDR2 SMNVEV (reference sequence). Trimming removed 7 bases at V and 3 bases at J, with 17 bases between. CDR3 in DNA: TGTGCCAGCACCCGTCGGGGGGCGGGGACAGATACGCAGTATTTT. Protein product: CASTRRGAGTDTQYF.

The chain recombines TRBV24-1 with TRBJ1-2; 12 positions agree with TRBD1. The CDR3 is made up of 14 amino acids. Germline loops: CDR1 KGHDR, CDR2 SFDVKD. Losses at the gene ends were 5 bases for V and 8 bases for J; bases not matched to a gene: 5. The CDR3 loop reads CATSAGTGGEGYTF. The CDR3 DNA reads TGTGCCACCAGTGCCGGGACAGGGGGCGAAGGCTACACCTTC.

CDR3 residues: CASRPSGLSGANVLTF. CDR3 bases: TGTGCCAGCAGACCCTCCGGGTTATCTGGGGCCAACGTCCTGACTTTC. The chain links TRBV5-6 to TRBJ2-6; D gene unclear. The CDR3 length is 16 residues. Germline V gene lookup returns CDR1 SGHDT and CDR2 YYEEEE. The V and J ends lost 5 bases and 1 base respectively, with 13 bases between them.

The CDR3 DNA follows: TGCAGCGTTCTGACAGGGATGAACACTGAAGCTTTCTTT. The encoded protein is CSVLTGMNTEAFF. The chain combines TRBV29-1 with TRBJ1-1; 7 bases match TRBD1. This CDR3 is 13 amino acids long. Per germline, CDR1 SQVTM and CDR2 ANQGSEA. V was clipped by 5 bases and J by 0 bases; unmatched bases: 3. Drawing the rest from reference TRBV29-1 and TRBJ1-1, the complete variable domain is SAVISQKPSRDICQRGTSLTIQCQVDSQVTMMFWYRQQPGQSLTLIATANQGSEATYESGFVIDKFPISRPNLTFSTLTVSNMSPEDSSIYLCSVLTGMNTEAFFGQGTRLTVV.

This sequence joins TRBV4-3 and TRBJ2-3; TRBD1 might be the D (6 bases). The germline V gene has CDR1 LGHNA and CDR2 YSLEER. With 0 bases removed from V and 3 bases from J, the gap between germline ends came to 10 bases. The CDR3 contains 15 residues. In nucleotides, the CDR3 is TGCGCCAGCAGCCAAGATACAGGGAGAACAGATACGCAGTATTTT. This translates into CASSQDTGRTDTQYF.

J is TRBJ1-1 and V is TRBV7-3; a weak D match, TRBD1 (5 bases). Trimming shortened V by 5 bases and J by 1 base, and 8 bases separated the two germline ends. The CDR3 is 13 amino acids. Germline CDR1 and CDR2: SGHTA and FQGTGA. The CDR3 is CASSPQGNTEAFF. The CDR3 DNA reads as TGTGCCAGCAGCCCTCAGGGGAACACTGAAGCTTTCTTT.

The chain combines TRBV14 with TRBJ2-2; no clear D gene. V was cut by 4 bases and J by 2 bases, with 14 bases left in between. CDR3 size: 16 residues. Per the germline V gene, CDR1 is SGHDN and CDR2 is FVKESK. CDR3 DNA: TGTGCCAGCAGCCTCGAGTGGGCCATAAACACCGGGGAGCTGTTTTTT. This translates into CASSLEWAINTGELFF.

The V and J genes are TRBV6-2 or TRBV6-3 and TRBJ1-4; 8 bases fit TRBD1. V shed 6 bases and J 5 bases; nucleotides not matched to a gene: 2. Germline V gene sequence: CDR1 MNHEY, CDR2 SVGEGT. The CDR3 consists of 13 residues. For the CDR3, the DNA is TGTGCCAGCAGCCGGGACAGGAATGAAAAACTGTTTTTT. Residues: CASSRDRNEKLFF.

This clone was picked up a small number of times. The rearrangement links TRBV19 to TRBJ2-5; a possible D gene is TRBD1 (5 bases). Looked up from germline, CDR1 is LNHDA and CDR2 is SQIVND (reference sequence). V lost 2 bases to trimming and J lost 5 bases, with 12 bases between them. This CDR3 has 14 residues. CDR3 sequence (DNA): TGTGCCAGTAGTATAAAGGGGTTGAAGGAGACCCAGTACTTC. Its translation is CASSIKGLKETQYF.

This sequence joins TRBV23-1 and TRBJ2-7; D perhaps matches TRBD2 (5 bases). TRBV23-1 is marked as an open reading frame, function uncertain. V lost 1 base and J lost 4, with 17 bases in between. The CDR3 loop spans 16 amino acids. The CDR3: CASSQFGCQRVYEQYF. The CDR3 DNA sequence: TGCGCCAGCAGTCAATTTGGCTGCCAGAGGGTATACGAGCAGTACTTC.

The chain carries TRBV19 and TRBJ2-1; 12 nucleotides agree with TRBD2. This CDR3 spans 15 amino acids. J was trimmed by 7 bases and V by 2 bases; bases with no gene match: 3. Germline V gene sequence: CDR1 LNHDA, CDR2 SQIVND (reference sequence). CDR3 bases: TGTGCCAGTAGTATAAGGACTAGCGGGACAAATGAGCAGTTCTTC. It translates to CASSIRTSGTNEQFF.

This rearrangement joins TRBV11-2 to TRBJ1-2, with a tentative D call TRBD1 (5 bases). CDR3 length: 14 residues. V was cut by 1 base and J by 3 bases, with 9 bases left in between. Germline values: CDR1 SGHAT, CDR2 FQNNGV. CDR3 residues: CASSLVREDYGYTF. The CDR3 DNA reads as TGTGCCAGCAGCTTAGTCAGGGAGGACTATGGCTACACCTTC.

The rearrangement joins TRBV12-5 to TRBJ1-5; maybe TRBD1 (6 bases). CDR1 and CDR2 from the germline V gene are LGHNT and FRNRAP. With 2 bases removed from V and 7 bases from J, the gap between germline ends came to 12 bases. CDR3 length: 14 residues. The CDR3 nucleotides are TGTGCTAGTGGTTTGCCAGGGGACGAACAGCCCCAGCATTTT. Its translation: CASGLPGDEQPQHF. Supplemented by reference TRBV12-5 and TRBJ1-5, the full variable domain reads DARVTQTPRHKVTEMGQEVTMRCQPILGHNTVFWYRQTMMQGLELLAYFRNRAPLDDSGMPKDRFSAEMPDATLATLKIQPSEPRDSAVYFCASGLPGDEQPQHFGDGTRLSIL.

The chain recombines TRBV4-1 with TRBJ1-2; the D is unclear. Germline V gene lookup returns CDR1 MGHRA and CDR2 YSYEKL. The germline V and J ends were trimmed by 0 bases and 4 bases, with 9 bases remaining between them. This CDR3 comprises 14 residues. CDR3 nucleotide sequence: TGCGCCAGCAGCCAAGATTTCGAGGGCTATGGCTACACCTTC. Residues: CASSQDFEGYGYTF.

The CDR3 DNA follows: TGTGCCAGCAGCTTAGGGAGGACAGTTCAGCCCCAGCATTTT. Its protein product is CASSLGRTVQPQHF. The chain is built from TRBV7-2 and TRBJ1-5; tentatively, D is TRBD1 (6 bases). The germline V gene encodes CDR1 SGHTA and CDR2 FQGNSA. V was pared by 1 base and J by 6 bases, with 10 bases between. This CDR3 contains 14 residues.

This chain connects TRBV4-1 to TRBJ1-2, with 8 bases lining up with TRBD1. Germline CDR1 MGHRA, CDR2 YSYEKL. There are 15 residues in the CDR3. V shed 1 base and J 4 bases; nucleotides not matched to a gene: 5. CDR3 DNA: TGCGCCAGCAGCCAAGCGGACAGGGAGACCTATGGCTACACCTTC. Protein: CASSQADRETYGYTF.

A few counts support this clone. V is TRBV28 and J is TRBJ2-7, with 11 bases lining up with TRBD1. The J segment lost 2 bases and the V segment lost 7 bases, leaving 4 bases of the junction unmatched. From germline, CDR1 is MDHEN and CDR2 SYDVKM. CDR3 length: 14 amino acids. Here the CDR3 reads CASKGQGGPYEQYF. The CDR3 DNA reads TGTGCCAGCAAGGGACAGGGGGGACCCTACGAGCAGTACTTC.

The chain joins TRBV20-1 to TRBJ2-1; D is uncertain. Trimming took off 3 bases at V and 0 bases at J, with 12 bases between the two ends. This CDR3 has 15 residues. The germline gives CDR1 DFQATT, CDR2 SNEGSKA (reference sequence). The CDR3 DNA sequence: TGCAGTGCTAGTAAGCCCTCTAGCTCCTACAATGAGCAGTTCTTC. Translation gives CSASKPSSSYNEQFF.

The chain combines TRBV30 with TRBJ1-5; maybe TRBD1 (5 bases). The V and J ends lost 8 bases and 3 bases respectively, with 14 bases between them. Germline loops: CDR1 GTSNPN, CDR2 SVGIG (reference sequence). The CDR3 contains 13 residues. The CDR3 is CALGGFLNQPQHF. CDR3 coding DNA: TGTGCCCTCGGGGGATTTCTCAATCAGCCCCAGCATTTT.

The V gene is TRBV2, the J gene TRBJ1-6; the D gene is possibly TRBD1 (6 bases). CDR1 and CDR2 from the germline V gene are SNHLY and FYNNEI. The CDR3 is 15 residues long. The V end was cut by 9 bases, the J end by 9 bases, with 21 bases between. The CDR3 spells CASIAGAVRGSPLHF. The CDR3 nucleotides read TGTGCCAGTATCGCGGGGGCAGTCAGGGGTTCACCCCTCCACTTT.

The chain employs TRBV9 and TRBJ1-2; D is possibly TRBD1 (6 bases). Trimming removed 4 bases from V and 8 bases from J, with 9 bases in between. Germline CDR1 reads SGDLS; CDR2 reads YYNGEE. This CDR3 is 11 amino acids long. The CDR3 region is CASSTGLGYTF. DNA for the CDR3: TGTGCCAGCAGCACAGGGTTAGGCTACACCTTC.

The V gene is TRBV4-1, the J gene TRBJ2-1; TRBD2 matches at 9 bases. The CDR3 extends over 17 amino acids. The germline V gene has CDR1 MGHRA and CDR2 YSYEKL. Trimming took 0 bases from V and 7 from J; bases not matched to a gene: 10. The CDR3 DNA is TGCGCCAGCAGCCAAGAGCCGGGACTAGCTGTAATGAATGAGCAGTTCTTC. It specifies CASSQEPGLAVMNEQFF.

This clone was recorded once. The gene calls are TRBV19 and TRBJ1-5, with no clear D. This CDR3 region has 14 residues. V was cut by 5 bases and J by 0 bases, with 8 bases left in between. Germline V lookup: CDR1 LNHDA, CDR2 SQIVND (reference sequence). CDR3: CASSLTISNQPQHF. CDR3 bases: TGTGCCAGTAGTTTGACAATTAGCAATCAGCCCCAGCATTTT.

V gene TRBV6-5 combines with J gene TRBJ1-5; 7 nucleotides line up with TRBD1. Germline lookup yields CDR1 MNHEY and CDR2 SVGAGI. Trimming took 2 bases from V and 7 from J; bases not matched to a gene: 8. The length of the CDR3 is 15 residues. The CDR3 is CASSYTNRGKQPQHF. The CDR3 DNA reads as TGTGCCAGCAGTTACACTAACAGGGGAAAGCAGCCCCAGCATTTT.

V is TRBV12-5 and J is TRBJ1-5, with 7 bases lining up with TRBD1. J was trimmed by 6 bases and V by 1 base; bases with no gene match: 6. This CDR3 contains 15 residues. CDR1 is LGHNT, CDR2 FRNRAP, per germline. The CDR3 DNA reads as TGTGCTAGTGGTTTGGGGACGACAGGGTTTCAGCCCCAGCATTTT. It encodes CASGLGTTGFQPQHF.

This chain uses TRBV3-1 (or the pseudogene TRBV3-2) with TRBJ1-2; the D is unclear. The V end was cut by 3 bases, the J end by 5 bases, with 7 bases between. Germline V gene data show CDR1 as LGHDT and CDR2 as YNNKEL (reference sequence). CDR3 length: 12 amino acids. As DNA, the CDR3 is TGTGCCAGCAGCCAGGCAGGATATGGCTACACCTTC. Its protein is CASSQAGYGYTF.

The rearrangement links TRBV5-5 to TRBJ1-4; D gene ambiguous. From germline, CDR1 is SGHKS and CDR2 YYEKEE (reference sequence). V gave up 0 bases and J gave up 8 bases, with 14 bases separating them. This CDR3 spans 15 amino acids. DNA of the CDR3: TGTGCCAGCAGCTTGGGGCGGGGAGTAGGCGAAAAACTGTTTTTT. It codes for CASSLGRGVGEKLFF.

J is TRBJ2-7 and V is TRBV27, with D perhaps matching TRBD1 (5 bases). The CDR3 is 14 amino acids. V lost 6 bases and J 4 bases, leaving 16 bases between the germline ends. Per the germline V gene, CDR1 is MNHEY and CDR2 is SMNVEV (reference sequence). This chain's CDR3 is CASRGQNIGYEQYF. The CDR3 DNA reads as TGTGCCAGCAGGGGGCAAAACATTGGGTACGAGCAGTACTTC.

The gene calls are TRBV9 and TRBJ1-6, with 8 bases identical to TRBD1. The CDR3 runs 15 residues. Trimming removed 6 bases from V and 2 bases from J; junction bases left unmatched: 4. Germline V gene lookup returns CDR1 SGDLS and CDR2 YYNGEE. CDR3 bases: TGTGCCAGCACCACGACAGGGGCCTATAATTCACCCCTCCACTTT. Its protein is CASTTTGAYNSPLHF.

Comments on this clone: The sample carries other DNA sequences with the same CDR3. The chain uses TRBV9 and TRBJ2-2; possibly TRBD1 for D (6 bases). The CDR3 is 15 amino acids. V was shortened by 0 bases and J by 4 bases, with 10 bases between the two germline ends. Germline-derived CDR1 and CDR2 are SGDLS and YYNGEE. The CDR3 reads CASSVVGRGTGELFF. The CDR3 DNA reads as TGTGCCAGCAGCGTAGTTGGCAGGGGCACCGGGGAGCTGTTTTTT. Together with reference TRBV9 and TRBJ2-2, the CDR3 gives the full variable domain: DSGVTQTPKHLITATGQRVTLRCSPRSGDLSVYWYQQSLDQGLQFLIQYYNGEERAKGNILERFSAQQFPDLHSELNLSSLELGDSALYFCASSVVGRGTGELFFGEGSRLTVL.

This sequence joins TRBV27 and TRBJ2-5, with TRBD1 matching over 9 bases. Germline V CDR1 and CDR2: MNHEY, SMNVEV (reference sequence). With V trimmed by 6 bases and J by 7 bases, 15 bases remained unmatched. CDR3 length equals 16 residues. CDR3 bases: TGTGCCAGCAGCTCACAGGGGGCGGAGGTAGTAGGGACCCAGTACTTC. This sequence encodes CASSSQGAEVVGTQYF.